These T cell receptor beta chains were read from a single sample in a study of spatial heterogeneity in lung cancer. TCRdb re-analysed the 5' RACE reads in MiXCR, keeping a single row per CDR3 protein. The table lists around 45,000 distinct CDR3 sequences, 12% of them singletons. The input for sequencing was PBMCs, taken at surgery. Receptors originate from a female donor with early-stage non-small cell lung cancer. Each CDR3 is given with its conserved first and last residue. The D gene is left open where the match is weak. The size of a clone is reported for some rows only, either as once, few or many, or as a class for expanded clones.

CDR3aa	CDR3nt	v_gene	j_gene	d_gene	abundance
CASSVGLEETQYF	TGTGCCAGCAGCGTAGGACTAGAAGAGACCCAGTACTTC	TRBV9	TRBJ2-5	NA	many
CASSPRGMNTEAFF	TGTGCCAGCAGCCCTCGCGGCATGAACACTGAAGCTTTCTTT	TRBV4-2	TRBJ1-1	NA	few
CASSLGGGPNNEQFF	TGTGCCAGCAGCTTAGGCGGGGGGCCAAACAATGAGCAGTTCTTC	TRBV7-6	TRBJ2-1	TRBD2	NA
CASGLGGVGNTEAFF	TGTGCTAGTGGTTTGGGCGGGGTGGGGAACACTGAAGCTTTCTTT	TRBV12-5	TRBJ1-1	NA	NA
CASSLRGGTGGETQYF	TGTGCCAGCAGCTTAAGGGGAGGGACAGGGGGAGAGACCCAGTACTTC	TRBV7-2	TRBJ2-5	TRBD1	NA
CASSAAAYSNQPQHF	TGTGCCAGCAGTGCCGCAGCTTATAGCAATCAGCCCCAGCATTTT	TRBV2	TRBJ1-5	NA	many
CASSYSAGISPTEQFF	TGTGCCAGCAGTTACTCGGCGGGGATCTCGCCCACTGAGCAGTTCTTC	TRBV6-2/TRBV6-3	TRBJ2-1	NA	many
CASESRLSGNTIYF	TGTGCCAGCGAAAGCAGACTCTCTGGAAACACCATATATTTT	TRBV6-2/TRBV6-3	TRBJ1-3	NA	NA
CSARGDPPRGKLFF	TGCAGTGCTAGAGGGGACCCTCCGAGAGGAAAACTGTTTTTT	TRBV20-1	TRBJ1-4	NA	NA
CSAIGLAGGYTDTQYF	TGCAGTGCTATTGGACTAGCGGGGGGCTACACAGATACGCAGTATTTT	TRBV20-1	TRBJ2-3	TRBD2	many
CSATRGASGNTIYF	TGCAGTGCTACCCGGGGGGCGTCTGGAAACACCATATATTTT	TRBV20-1	TRBJ1-3	NA	NA
CASRMTGSDEQYF	TGTGCCAGCAGGATGACAGGGTCTGACGAGCAGTACTTC	TRBV6-2/TRBV6-3	TRBJ2-7	TRBD1	few
CSVEGAGGRSKNIQYF	TGCAGCGTTGAAGGGGCAGGGGGCAGGTCCAAAAACATTCAGTACTTC	TRBV29-1	TRBJ2-4	TRBD1	NA
CAWSRTGNGYTF	TGTGCCTGGAGTAGGACAGGGAACGGCTACACCTTC	TRBV30	TRBJ1-2	TRBD1	NA
CASSKQGLSALGGYTF	TGTGCCAGCAGTAAACAGGGCCTTTCGGCCCTGGGTGGCTACACCTTC	TRBV12-3/TRBV12-4	TRBJ1-2	NA	NA
CSAEGLTNSDTQYF	TGCAGCGCCGAGGGACTCACGAACTCAGATACGCAGTATTTT	TRBV29-1	TRBJ2-3	NA	many
CASSPSAGPNTGELFF	TGCGCCAGCAGCCCATCAGCGGGTCCGAACACCGGGGAGCTGTTTTTT	TRBV5-1	TRBJ2-2	NA	many
CASSQDTGGTTYEQYF	TGTGCCAGCAGCCAAGACACGGGGGGTACCACCTACGAGCAGTACTTC	TRBV4-2	TRBJ2-7	TRBD2	many
CASSPAGGSNQPQHF	TGCGCCAGCAGCCCGGCGGGGGGAAGCAATCAGCCCCAGCATTTT	TRBV5-1	TRBJ1-5	NA	many
CAWSVAGGNQPQHF	TGTGCCTGGAGTGTAGCAGGAGGAAATCAGCCCCAGCATTTT	TRBV30	TRBJ1-5	NA	many
CSANAGGTEQFF	TGCAGTGCTAACGCGGGGGGAACGGAGCAGTTCTTC	TRBV20-1	TRBJ2-1	TRBD2	many
CATRDRRTDTQYF	TGTGCCACTCGGGACAGGCGCACAGATACGCAGTATTTT	TRBV19	TRBJ2-3	TRBD1	NA
CSAPHWAASTDTQYF	TGCAGTGCTCCTCACTGGGCTGCTAGCACAGATACGCAGTATTTT	TRBV20-1	TRBJ2-3	NA	few
CASSLGSDPFYSNQPQHF	TGTGCCAGCAGCCTCGGATCCGATCCGTTTTATAGCAATCAGCCCCAGCATTTT	TRBV3-1	TRBJ1-5	NA	NA
CAIPHRANYEQYF	TGCGCCATCCCCCACAGGGCGAACTACGAGCAGTACTTC	TRBV23-1	TRBJ2-7	NA	NA
CASSEDRVDTEAFF	TGTGCCAGCAGTGAAGATAGGGTTGATACTGAAGCTTTCTTT	TRBV2	TRBJ1-1	NA	few
CASSYSTLVEQYF	TGTGCCAGCAGTTACTCCACTTTGGTCGAGCAGTACTTC	TRBV6-5	TRBJ2-7	NA	NA
CASSRDRRNSNQPQHF	TGTGCCAGCAGTAGGGACAGGCGAAATAGCAATCAGCCCCAGCATTTT	TRBV6-2/TRBV6-3	TRBJ1-5	TRBD1	many
CASSLKPNTGELFF	TGTGCCAGCAGCCTCAAACCCAACACCGGGGAGCTGTTTTTT	TRBV7-9	TRBJ2-2	NA	NA
CASRGTGNQPQHF	TGTGCCAGTCGAGGGACAGGCAATCAGCCCCAGCATTTT	TRBV2	TRBJ1-5	TRBD1	NA
CASSRGLENIQYF	TGTGCCAGCAGCAGGGGCCTTGAAAACATTCAGTACTTC	TRBV9	TRBJ2-4	NA	few
CASSFRDRAGEAFF	TGTGCCAGCAGCTTTCGGGACAGGGCTGGGGAAGCTTTCTTT	TRBV5-4	TRBJ1-1	TRBD1	many
CASSLRGTGGYSYYEQYF	TGCGCCAGCAGCTTGCGGGGGACAGGGGGCTATTCCTACTACGAGCAGTACTTC	TRBV5-1	TRBJ2-7	TRBD1	NA
CASSTETSGGGEQFF	TGCGCCAGCAGCACCGAGACTAGCGGGGGAGGTGAGCAGTTCTTC	TRBV5-1	TRBJ2-1	TRBD2	few
CASSFGQAGELFF	TGTGCCAGTAGTTTTGGACAGGCCGGGGAGCTGTTTTTT	TRBV19	TRBJ2-2	TRBD1	many
CASTDPGDRVSYEQYF	TGTGCCAGCACCGATCCCGGGGACAGGGTTTCCTACGAGCAGTACTTC	TRBV11-2	TRBJ2-7	TRBD1	NA
CASRKTSGGIEQFF	TGTGCCAGCAGAAAGACTAGCGGGGGGATTGAGCAGTTCTTC	TRBV7-2	TRBJ2-1	TRBD2	NA
CASQDRGRRTGELFF	TGTGCCAGCCAAGACAGGGGGCGAAGGACCGGGGAGCTGTTTTTT	TRBV19	TRBJ2-2	TRBD1	NA
CASSGPGGAETQYF	TGTGCCAGCAGTGGTCCAGGGGGCGCAGAGACCCAGTACTTC	TRBV2	TRBJ2-5	TRBD1	few
CASSQELAGDSSNTQYF	TGCGCCAGCAGCCAAGAACTAGCGGGGGACTCGTCAAATACGCAGTATTTT	TRBV4-3	TRBJ2-3	TRBD2	few
CASSLWGGANTGELFF	TGTGCCAGCAGTTTATGGGGGGGGGCTAACACCGGGGAGCTGTTTTTT	TRBV28	TRBJ2-2	NA	NA
CASSSTQGQGIGYTF	TGTGCCAGCAGTTCCACCCAGGGACAGGGGATTGGCTACACCTTC	TRBV6-6	TRBJ1-2	TRBD1	few
CASSPGGSPETQYF	TGTGCCAGCTCACCGGGTGGGTCGCCGGAGACCCAGTACTTC	TRBV18	TRBJ2-5	NA	few
CASSRTAGGRYNEQFF	TGTGCCAGCAGCCGCACAGCGGGGGGGCGGTACAATGAGCAGTTCTTC	TRBV11-2	TRBJ2-1	TRBD2	few
CASSLGPGDTQYF	TGTGCCAGCAGTTTGGGCCCGGGAGATACGCAGTATTTT	TRBV28	TRBJ2-3	NA	few
CASSHPDRAPYEQYF	TGTGCCAGCAGCCACCCGGACAGGGCGCCCTACGAGCAGTACTTC	TRBV4-2	TRBJ2-7	TRBD1	NA
CASSQDGTGNYNEQFF	TGTGCCAGCAGCCAAGACGGGACAGGGAACTACAATGAGCAGTTCTTC	TRBV14	TRBJ2-1	TRBD1	NA
CASSQAGETQYF	TGTGCCAGCAGTCAAGCGGGAGAGACCCAGTACTTC	TRBV6-6	TRBJ2-5	NA	NA
CASKPAGFDADTQYF	TGTGCCAGTAAACCAGCGGGGTTTGACGCAGATACGCAGTATTTT	TRBV5-6	TRBJ2-3	TRBD2	NA
CASSWRGDYNEQFF	TGTGCCAGCAGTTGGCGGGGGGACTACAATGAGCAGTTCTTC	TRBV12-3/TRBV12-4	TRBJ2-1	TRBD2	NA